This entry is about one T cell receptor beta chain. The data stem from a study of blood T cell repertoires in COVID-19. Study-level background: Collection of acute and convalescent COVID-19 samples took place in the United States, Italy and Spain. T cells, B-cell-depleted T cells, or PBMCs provided the cDNA or gDNA that served as material.

Original data processing: Estimation of nucleated cell counts was performed using reference gene primer amplification. TCRdb's table, derived via immunoSEQ multiplex PCR, lists solely in-frame clones and lacks some. The DNA gave D and trimming, while V, J and clone size come from that table. The data show some 26,000 clones, with approximately 76% seen just once and about 40% held by the top ten. V lost 3 bases, J lost 5 bases, and 14 bases lay in between. The CDR3 is made up of 15 amino acids. Germline values: CDR1 MNHEY, CDR2 SMNVEV (reference sequence). The receptor's source is a man between 65 and 79 years old with acute or convalescent COVID-19. This sequence joins TRBV27 and TRBJ2-1, with a tentative D call TRBD2 (5 bases). The specimen was peripheral blood. In DNA, the CDR3 is TGTGCCAGCAGTTTGCTGCTAGCCGTTCACAATGAGCAGTTCTTC. Protein: CASSLLLAVHNEQFF.